This T cell receptor (beta chain) was sequenced in a study of blood T cell repertoires in COVID-19. Study context: Sources were T cells, B-cell-depleted T cells, or PBMCs; the material itself was cDNA or gDNA.

The germline V and J ends were trimmed by 5 bases and 4 bases, with 20 bases remaining between them. Germline V lookup: CDR1 LNHDA, CDR2 SQIVND (reference sequence). This CDR3 region has 16 residues. As processed by the authors: By means of reference gene primer amplification, nucleated cell counts were estimated. TCRdb's copy holds only in-frame clones and misses some; the assay was immunoSEQ multiplex PCR. The DNA gave D and trimming, while V, J and clone size come from that table. The sample comprises tens of thousands of clones, over 70% of which are singletons, and 3.2% rests with the top ten. The source of this sequence is a man in his sixties with acute or convalescent COVID-19. The chain carries TRBV19 and TRBJ1-2; maybe TRBD1 (5 bases). The sequencing input was peripheral blood. CDR3 residues: CASSPPVGPGSYGYTF. The CDR3 DNA sequence: TGTGCCAGTAGTCCTCCCGTCGGACCAGGGTCCTATGGCTACACCTTC.